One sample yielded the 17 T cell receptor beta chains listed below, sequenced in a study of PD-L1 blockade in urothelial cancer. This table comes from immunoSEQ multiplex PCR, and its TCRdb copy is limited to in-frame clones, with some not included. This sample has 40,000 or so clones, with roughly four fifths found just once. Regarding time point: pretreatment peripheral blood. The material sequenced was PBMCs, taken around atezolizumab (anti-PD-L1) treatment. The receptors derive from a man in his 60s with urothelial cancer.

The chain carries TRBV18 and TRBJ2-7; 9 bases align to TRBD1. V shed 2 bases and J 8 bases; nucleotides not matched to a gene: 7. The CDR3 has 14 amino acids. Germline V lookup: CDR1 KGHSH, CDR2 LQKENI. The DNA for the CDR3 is TGTGCCAGCTCACCAGGACAGGGGATTACGCAGCAGTACTTC. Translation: CASSPGQGITQQYF.

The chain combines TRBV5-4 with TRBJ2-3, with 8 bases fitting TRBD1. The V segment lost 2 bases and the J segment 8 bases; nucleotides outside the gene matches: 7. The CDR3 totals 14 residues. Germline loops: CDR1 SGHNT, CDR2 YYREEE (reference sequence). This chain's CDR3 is CASSFPGQDFTQYF. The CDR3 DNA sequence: TGTGCCAGCAGCTTTCCGGGACAGGACTTTACGCAGTATTTT.

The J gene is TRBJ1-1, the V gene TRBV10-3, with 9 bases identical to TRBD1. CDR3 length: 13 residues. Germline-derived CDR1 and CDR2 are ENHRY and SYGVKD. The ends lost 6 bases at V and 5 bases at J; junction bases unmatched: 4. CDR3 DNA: TGTGCCATCAGCAACAGGGGGCAAACTGAAGCTTTCTTT. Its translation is CAISNRGQTEAFF.

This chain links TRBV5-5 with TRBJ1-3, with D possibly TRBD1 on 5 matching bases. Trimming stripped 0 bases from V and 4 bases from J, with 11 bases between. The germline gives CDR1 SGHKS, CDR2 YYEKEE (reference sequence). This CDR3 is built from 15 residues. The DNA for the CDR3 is TGTGCCAGCAGCTTGGTTGGGGCAGGGGGAAACACCATATATTTT. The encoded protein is CASSLVGAGGNTIYF.

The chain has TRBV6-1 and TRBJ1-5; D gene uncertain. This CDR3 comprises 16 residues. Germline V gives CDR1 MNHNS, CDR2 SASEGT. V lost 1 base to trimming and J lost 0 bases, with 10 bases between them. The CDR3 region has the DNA TGTGCCAGCAGTGAAGTTGCAGGCTATAGCAATCAGCCCCAGCATTTT. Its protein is CASSEVAGYSNQPQHF.

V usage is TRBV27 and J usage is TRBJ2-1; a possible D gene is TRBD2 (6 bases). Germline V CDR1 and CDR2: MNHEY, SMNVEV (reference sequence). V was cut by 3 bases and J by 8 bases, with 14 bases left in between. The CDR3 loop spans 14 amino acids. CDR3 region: CASSFQLAPDEQFF. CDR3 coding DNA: TGTGCCAGCAGTTTTCAACTAGCCCCCGATGAGCAGTTCTTC.

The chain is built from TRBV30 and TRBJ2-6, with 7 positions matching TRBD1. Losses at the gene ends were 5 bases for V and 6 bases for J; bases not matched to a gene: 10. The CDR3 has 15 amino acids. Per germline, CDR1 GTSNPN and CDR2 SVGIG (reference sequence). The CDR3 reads CAWAYRQGVANVLTF. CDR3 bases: TGTGCCTGGGCTTACAGACAGGGCGTGGCCAACGTCCTGACTTTC.

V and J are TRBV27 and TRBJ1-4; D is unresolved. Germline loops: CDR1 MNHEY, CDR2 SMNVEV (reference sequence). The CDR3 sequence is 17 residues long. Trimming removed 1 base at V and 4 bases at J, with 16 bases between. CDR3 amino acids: CASSLLPSPGFNEKLFF. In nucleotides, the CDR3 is TGTGCCAGCAGTTTATTACCGTCTCCGGGGTTTAATGAAAAACTGTTTTTT.

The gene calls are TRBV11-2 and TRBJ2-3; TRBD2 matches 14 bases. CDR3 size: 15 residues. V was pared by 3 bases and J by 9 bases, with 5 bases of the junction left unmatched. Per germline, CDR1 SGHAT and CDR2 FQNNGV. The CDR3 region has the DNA TGTGCCAGCAGCTTGACTAGCGGGGGGGCGGACACGCAGTATTTT. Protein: CASSLTSGGADTQYF.

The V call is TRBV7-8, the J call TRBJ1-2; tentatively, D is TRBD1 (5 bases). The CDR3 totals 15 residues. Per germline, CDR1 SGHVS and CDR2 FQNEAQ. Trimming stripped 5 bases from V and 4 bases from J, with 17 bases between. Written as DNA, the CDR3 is TGTGCCAGCAGCCCAGCGGCGGGGCCCATCTATGGCTACACCTTC. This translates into CASSPAAGPIYGYTF.

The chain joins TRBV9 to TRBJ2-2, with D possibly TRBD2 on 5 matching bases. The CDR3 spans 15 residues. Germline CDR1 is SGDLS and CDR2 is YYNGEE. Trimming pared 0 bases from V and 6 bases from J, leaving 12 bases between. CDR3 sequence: CASSVVVGEAGELFF. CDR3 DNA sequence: TGTGCCAGCAGCGTAGTCGTGGGAGAGGCCGGGGAGCTGTTTTTT.

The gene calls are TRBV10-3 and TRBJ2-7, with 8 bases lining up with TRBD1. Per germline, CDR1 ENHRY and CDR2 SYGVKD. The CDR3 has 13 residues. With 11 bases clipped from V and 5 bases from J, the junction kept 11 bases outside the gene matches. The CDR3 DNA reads TGTGCCGCCCTGGCGGGCAGGGGGCACGAGCAGTACTTC. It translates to CAALAGRGHEQYF.

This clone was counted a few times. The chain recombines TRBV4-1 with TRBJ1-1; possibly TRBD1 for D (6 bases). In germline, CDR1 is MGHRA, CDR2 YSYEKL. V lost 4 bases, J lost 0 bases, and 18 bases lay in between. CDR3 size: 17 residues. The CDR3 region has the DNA TGCGCCAGCAGCCGTACCGGTCAGGGGCTTATGAACACTGAAGCTTTCTTT. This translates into CASSRTGQGLMNTEAFF.

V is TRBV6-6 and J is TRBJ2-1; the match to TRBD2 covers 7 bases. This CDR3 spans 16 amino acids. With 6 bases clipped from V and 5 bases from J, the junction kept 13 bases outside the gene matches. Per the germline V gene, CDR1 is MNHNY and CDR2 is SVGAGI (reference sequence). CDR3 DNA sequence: TGTGCCAGCAGCACCCTCGCCGGGGGGTATAACAATGAGCAGTTCTTC. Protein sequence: CASSTLAGGYNNEQFF.

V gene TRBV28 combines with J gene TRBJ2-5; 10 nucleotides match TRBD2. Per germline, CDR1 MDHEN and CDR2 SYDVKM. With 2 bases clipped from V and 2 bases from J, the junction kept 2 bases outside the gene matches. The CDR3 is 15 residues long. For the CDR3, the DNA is TGTGCCAGCAGTTTACTAGCGGGGGAGCAAGAGACCCAGTACTTC. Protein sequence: CASSLLAGEQETQYF.

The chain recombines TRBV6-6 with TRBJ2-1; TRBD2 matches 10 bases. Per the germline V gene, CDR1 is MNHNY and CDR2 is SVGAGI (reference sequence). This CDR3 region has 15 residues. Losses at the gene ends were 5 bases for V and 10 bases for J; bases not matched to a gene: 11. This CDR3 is CASSPTSGASTEQFF. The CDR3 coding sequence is TGTGCCAGCAGTCCAACTAGCGGGGCCTCAACGGAGCAGTTCTTC.

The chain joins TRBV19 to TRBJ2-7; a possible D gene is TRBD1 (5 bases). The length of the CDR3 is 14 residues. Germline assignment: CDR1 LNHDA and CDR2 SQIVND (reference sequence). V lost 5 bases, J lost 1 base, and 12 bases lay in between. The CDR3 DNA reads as TGTGCCAGTAGTCCCTCACAGGAGTCCTACGAGCAGTACTTC. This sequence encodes CASSPSQESYEQYF.